These T cell receptor beta chains were read from a single sample in a study of blood T cell repertoires in COVID-19. The method was immunoSEQ multiplex PCR; TCRdb's version includes in-frame clones alone and lacks a portion of them. This table has 200,000 or so clones, about 87% appearing once. Input material: PBMCs or T cells enriched from blood (not recorded which). The receptors were gathered from a young woman who had been exposed to COVID-19. The CDR3 runs from the conserved cysteine through the conserved F or W. The order of the fields is V gene, clone size, J gene, D gene, CDR3 DNA, CDR3 protein. The D gene is left open where the match is weak. A row's size may be missing; if present it is once, few, many or a size class.

>TRBV7-2|few|TRBJ2-1|-
TGTGCCAGCAGCTTAGGAACACCATACAATGAGCAGTTCTTC
CASSLGTPYNEQFF
>TRBV30|once|TRBJ2-1|TRBD2
TGTGCCTGGCATCGAACTAGCGGGAGAGTCCGGGAGCAGTTCTTC
CAWHRTSGRVREQFF
>TRBV19|-|TRBJ1-1|TRBD1
TGTGCCAGTAGTATAGGGACGGGACAGTACGAAGCTTTCTTT
CASSIGTGQYEAFF
>TRBV5-4|-|TRBJ2-2|-
TGTGCCAGCAGCCGGGATGGAACCGGGGAGCTGTTTTTT
CASSRDGTGELFF
>TRBV6-1|-|TRBJ1-5|TRBD1
TGTGCCAGCAGTGATCGGGACAGGGGGAATAATCAGCCCCAGCATTTT
CASSDRDRGNNQPQHF
>TRBV5-1|-|TRBJ2-3|-
TGCGCCAGCAGCTCGGACAACCCAGATACGCAGTATTTT
CASSSDNPDTQYF
>TRBV30|-|TRBJ2-7|-
TGTGCCTGGACCCCAAACTCTAACTCCTACGAGCAGTACTTC
CAWTPNSNSYEQYF
>TRBV15|-|TRBJ2-7|-
TGTGCCACCAGCGGATCTAGTGGGTTCTCGTCAGTGGAGCAGTACTTC
CATSGSSGFSSVEQYF
>TRBV18|-|TRBJ1-2|-
TGTGCCAGCTCACCAAAAGCTAAAGGGAGCGCTTCGAACTATGGCTACACCTTC
CASSPKAKGSASNYGYTF
>TRBV9|-|TRBJ1-6|-
TGTGCCAGCAGCGTAGGTGGTCAGGGAAATTCACCCCTCCACTTT
CASSVGGQGNSPLHF
>TRBV6-1|-|TRBJ1-2|-
TGTGCCAGCAGTGAAAACAGGTGGAAATATGGCTACACCTTC
CASSENRWKYGYTF
>TRBV6-1|-|TRBJ1-2|TRBD1
TGTGCCAGCAGAGAAGACAGGGAAAGGGGTGGCTACACCTTC
CASREDRERGGYTF
>TRBV6-5|-|TRBJ2-7|TRBD1
TGTGCCAGCAGTACCCTCGGGACAGCCTATTACGAGCAGTACTTC
CASSTLGTAYYEQYF
>TRBV6-5|-|TRBJ1-1|-
TGTGCCAGCGCAGAGGGGGATTTAGGGGGCACTGAAGCTTTCTTT
CASAEGDLGGTEAFF
>TRBV21-1|once|TRBJ1-5|-
TGTGCCAGCAAAGCACCAGATTTGGGAGACAATCAGCCCCAGCATTTT
CASKAPDLGDNQPQHF
>TRBV2|once|TRBJ2-2|TRBD2
TGTGCCAGCAGATTAAGCGGGAGTCCGGGCGGGGAGCTGTTTTTT
CASRLSGSPGGELFF
>TRBV19|-|TRBJ1-2|-
TGTGCCAGTAGTAGGCAGGGGCGCGGTGGCTACACCTTC
CASSRQGRGGYTF
>TRBV30|-|TRBJ1-1|-
TGTGCCTGGATCTCCTGGGGAGGGACTGAAGCTTTCTTT
CAWISWGGTEAFF
>TRBV5-5|-|TRBJ1-1|TRBD1
TGTGCCAGCACCTCCGGGACAGTGAACACTGAAGCTTTCTTT
CASTSGTVNTEAFF
>TRBV21-1|-|TRBJ1-3|-
TGTGCCAGCAGCACGCGGACCGATAAGGACAGGGATGGAAACACCATATATTTT
CASSTRTDKDRDGNTIYF
>TRBV7-9|-|TRBJ2-7|TRBD1
TGTGCCAGCAGCCGGGACAGCTACTACGAGCAGTACTTC
CASSRDSYYEQYF
>TRBV5-1|-|TRBJ2-5|-
TGCGCCAGCAGCAGGGACTGGCAACAAGAGACCCAGTACTTC
CASSRDWQQETQYF
>TRBV18|-|TRBJ1-5|-
TGTGCCAGCTCATCTTTTAGCAATCAGCCCCAGCATTTT
CASSSFSNQPQHF
>TRBV7-2|-|TRBJ2-3|TRBD2
TGTGCCAGCAGCTCCCGGACTAGTTTCGGGGGGGGGCAGTATTTT
CASSSRTSFGGGQYF
>TRBV12-5|-|TRBJ1-1|-
TGTGCTAGTGGTTTAGGGGGGGTAGGTAACACTGAAGCTTTCTTT
CASGLGGVGNTEAFF
>TRBV7-9|-|TRBJ1-1|-
TGTGCCAGCAGGCGGACAGATGGAGAAGCTTTCTTT
CASRRTDGEAFF
>TRBV5-1|-|TRBJ1-1|TRBD1
TGCGCCAGCAGCTTGTTTTTTGGGACAGGGAACACTGAAGCTTTCTTT
CASSLFFGTGNTEAFF
>TRBV10-2|-|TRBJ2-7|TRBD2
TGCGCCAGCACCCCCGAACTAGCGGGAGCTTACGAGCAGTACTTC
CASTPELAGAYEQYF
>TRBV7-3|-|TRBJ2-3|TRBD2
TGTGCCAGCAGCTGGGGACTAGACACAGATACGCAGTATTTT
CASSWGLDTDTQYF
>TRBV20-1|-|TRBJ2-7|-
TGCAGTGCTAGTCCAACTTCTGCCTCCTACGAGCAGTACTTC
CSASPTSASYEQYF
>TRBV14|-|TRBJ1-5|TRBD1
TGTGCCAGCAGTACAGGGGGCTGGGGTAGCAATCAGCCCCAGCATTTT
CASSTGGWGSNQPQHF
>TRBV2|-|TRBJ1-2|-
TGTGCCAGCAGGGGCCCCGGACAGACTTACTATGGCTACACCTTC
CASRGPGQTYYGYTF
>TRBV14|-|TRBJ1-1|-
TGTGCCAGCAGCCCCGGGGTCAACACTGAAGCTTTCTTT
CASSPGVNTEAFF
>TRBV15|-|TRBJ2-5|TRBD2
TGTGCCACCAGCAGGAGGACTAGCGGAGGCCAAGAGACCCAGTACTTC
CATSRRTSGGQETQYF
>TRBV3-1/TRBV3-2|-|TRBJ2-1|TRBD2
TGTGCCAGCAGCCAAGATTTACAGCGGGATTCGTTCGAGCAGTTCTTC
CASSQDLQRDSFEQFF
>TRBV2|-|TRBJ2-6|-
TGTGCCAGCAGTGAACTGGGGAGCTCTGGGGCCAACGTCCTGACTTTC
CASSELGSSGANVLTF
>TRBV3-1/TRBV3-2|-|TRBJ2-7|TRBD2
TGTGCCAGCAGCCTCGGGACTAGCTCGACCGAGCAGTACTTC
CASSLGTSSTEQYF
>TRBV3-1/TRBV3-2|-|TRBJ2-7|-
TGTGCCAGCAGCCAAGCGCCGGGAGAAACCTACGAGCAGTACTTC
CASSQAPGETYEQYF
>TRBV27|few|TRBJ2-1|TRBD2
TGTGCCAGCAGTCGCTTCCGGGGTCTAGCGGGAGAGGGTGAGCAGTTCTTC
CASSRFRGLAGEGEQFF
>TRBV6-5|-|TRBJ1-1|TRBD1
TGTGCCAGCAATAGACAGGGAAGGTCTGAAGCTTTCTTT
CASNRQGRSEAFF
>TRBV30|-|TRBJ1-6|TRBD1
TGTGCCTGGACCTTTGGGACAGAGAGCTCCTATAATTCACCCCTCCACTTT
CAWTFGTESSYNSPLHF
>TRBV5-4|-|TRBJ2-5|TRBD1
TGTGCCAGCAGCTTGGATCAGGGGGCCCAAGAGACCCAGTACTTC
CASSLDQGAQETQYF
>TRBV4-2|once|TRBJ2-4|-
TGTGCCAGCAGCCCTTTATTCGACAGGATAGCCAAAAACATTCAGTACTTC
CASSPLFDRIAKNIQYF
>TRBV7-9|-|TRBJ2-1|TRBD2
TGTGCCAGCAGCTTGAGCGGGAGGGTCAACAATGAGCAGTTCTTC
CASSLSGRVNNEQFF
>TRBV30|-|TRBJ1-4|-
TGTGCCTGGAGAAGGAATCGGGCTAATGAAAAACTGTTTTTT
CAWRRNRANEKLFF
>TRBV4-1|-|TRBJ1-6|TRBD1
TGCGCCAGCAGCCAAGCTACAGGGGGCCCTTCACCCCTCCACTTT
CASSQATGGPSPLHF
>TRBV5-4|-|TRBJ1-4|-
TGTGCCAGCACGCCGGGTCCAGGGGATAATGAAAAACTGTTTTTT
CASTPGPGDNEKLFF
>TRBV11-2|once|TRBJ2-1|TRBD2
TGTGCCAGCAGCTTAGGGCGGGGGGTAGATAGCAATGAGCAGTTCTTC
CASSLGRGVDSNEQFF